The source of this TCR beta chain is a study of shared clonotypes between healthy human individuals (dated by TCRdb to 2018 to 2021). As for the study more broadly: Three men and a couple of women, aged 18 to 49 years, made up the cohort. The study deeply sequenced blood TCR repertoires of about 5 healthy adults to estimate repertoire size and the extent of clonotype sharing between individuals. For each donor, three plates each were used for CD4 naive and CD4 memory, two plates were used for CD8 naive, and one plate was used for CD8 memory. Leukapheresis yielded between about 0.94 and 9.5 billion PBMCs per donor. To increase sequencing depth and limit assay-specific biases, TCR repertoire library preparation and sequencing were carried out by different laboratories using diverse techniques. Paper-wide results and their limitations: When several donors were compared, the shared fraction of clonotypes was 5% to 6.5% for naive CD4, roughly 3.3% for naive CD8, 2% to 2.5% for memory CD4, and 0.35% to 0.5% for memory CD8. The genetic and exposure-history diversity represented was limited by the small number of donors. Pairwise subsampling led to the expectation that sequencing depth would affect the degree of clonotype sharing among donors. Compared with non-shared clonotypes, the clonotypes found in all four sorted-subset donors had higher generation probabilities. Larger estimated clonotype richness was generally found for naive subsets than for memory subsets. Rarefaction of sorted-subset datasets indicated incomplete sequencing despite the large sequencing depth. Only blood was sampled, and tissue TCR repertoires likely differ from those in blood.

Using the deep immunoSEQ assay, multiplex PCR amplified TCR CDR3 regions from genomic DNA. Extracted genomic DNA from each cell subset was spread evenly across all wells of several immunoSEQ 96-well plates, with each plate serving as a replicate. For sorted subsets, approximately 210 ng of genomic DNA, equivalent to some 30,000 T cell genomes, went into each replicate PCR. Purified libraries were quantified with a Qubit 3.0 fluorometer, sized on a Bioanalyzer 2100, and re-quantified with the KAPA Library Quantification kit. Each immunoSEQ 96-well plate was sequenced on its own single-read 150-cycle Illumina NextSeq 550 flow cell. Processing in the source paper ran as follows. Because the immunoSEQ output included only junctional sequences and no quality scores, the filtering could not be the same as the filtering used for full-length reads. To assign V/J genes and CDR3, sequences were annotated using PyIR, a Python wrapper for IgBLAST v1.9, with IMGT germline references. Reads with weak V/J assignments (E-value above 1e-6), missing CDR3, stop codons, out-of-frame junctions, or ambiguous translated residues were removed. V3J clonotypes were defined by identical inferred V gene, J gene, and CDR3 amino acid sequence. Percentage overlap between repertoires was computed as shared unique clonotypes divided by the size of the smaller repertoire. RTK rarefaction, the Chao1 estimator, and Recon v2.1 estimates of unobserved clonotypes were used to assess repertoire richness. Generation probabilities for all TCRbeta clonotypes obtained by the gDNA method from four donors were computed using OLGA. The source is immuneACCESS, and TCRdb retained only in-frame sequences with V and J called. Part of the clones is not carried over; for the studies checked, unresolved V genes explain less than half of this, and the remainder is unexplained. For V, J and clone size, that table is used; D and trimming come from the DNA. The sample table records 2 million to 2.5 million clones; 95% of these occur just once. Around 0.13% of the sample belongs to the ten largest clones.

Concerning this clone itself: It has no known antigen specificity. Nothing much larger sits one base from this clone, and base qualities are not available.

The donors were healthy, HIV-negative adults with no recently reported acute infections or vaccinations. Only Caucasian adults living in Nashville, Tennessee, USA were represented among the donors. CD4+ T cells were enriched through magnetic negative selection, after which naive cells were positively selected on CD45RA and the remaining negative fraction served as the memory subset. After blood collection by leukapheresis, PBMCs were isolated using Ficoll-Histopaque density gradient centrifugation and then cryopreserved in the vapor phase of liquid nitrogen. Purity and quantity of every magnetically sorted T cell population were checked by analytical flow cytometry. From each sorted fraction, genomic DNA was isolated and quantified by UV absorbance on a Nanodrop 2000c. According to the germline V gene, CDR1 reads SGHTA and CDR2 reads FQGNSA. Trimming removed 5 bases from V and 10 bases from J, leaving 18 bases between the germline ends. Reading from cysteine to phenylalanine, the CDR3 counts 14 amino acids. Just CDR3 DNA is preserved here, 42 bases in frame from base 1.

The source material was naive CD4+ T cells sorted from blood. The sample's cell subset or site, from its label and the paper: CD45RA+ positively selected. The receptor comes from a man between 18 and 35 years old in good health. This chain is built from TRBV7-2 and TRBJ2-1; a tentative D call is TRBD2 (6 bases match). The nucleotide sequence reads TGTGCCAGCAGCCTCCGCAGACTAGAAGGGGAGCAGTTCTTC. Its translation reads: CASSLRRLEGEQFF.